This entry describes one T cell receptor beta chain. The antigen is unknown. Relative to the germline gene, one junction end is altered; a read error may explain this. These data belong to a study of regulatory T cells in long-lasting Graves disease. Findings of the study overall: TRBV28, TRBJ1-2 and TRBJ2-5 were segments that persistent disease favored.

The TCR beta library used iRepertoire HTBI primers with Arm-PCR amplification of CDR3. TCRdb re-called the multiplex PCR reads with MiXCR, one entry per CDR3 protein. This sample carries around 470,000 distinct CDR3 sequences, roughly 15% of them seen once, and the ten largest clones take approximately 15%. Described time point: newly diagnosed GD, antithyroid drugs for less than 3 months. The TCR library was prepared using RNA isolated from PBMCs. This CDR3 has 15 residues. In germline, CDR1 is GTSNPN, CDR2 SVGIG (reference sequence). These data were likewise used in another study, on T cells in Graves' hyperthyroidism and ophthalmopathy. That source reports: Hyperthyroidism, newly diagnosed and lasting under 2 months, affected patients aged 18 to 65. TCR CDR3 underwent first-round RT-PCR with the HTBI primer set. A model of 13 V-J features distinguished ophthalmopathy from stable hyperthyroidism.

V usage is TRBV30 and J usage is TRBJ1-4; 7 bases line up with TRBD1. This sequence was found in a woman in her forties or fifties with Graves disease. The input for sequencing was peripheral blood mononuclear cells (PBMCs), taken at new diagnosis, from a patient treated with antithyroid drugs. The CDR3 sequence is CAWSPRGPDNEKLSF. As DNA, the CDR3 is TGTGCCTGGAGTCCAAGGGGGCCCGATAATGAAAAACTGTCTTTT.